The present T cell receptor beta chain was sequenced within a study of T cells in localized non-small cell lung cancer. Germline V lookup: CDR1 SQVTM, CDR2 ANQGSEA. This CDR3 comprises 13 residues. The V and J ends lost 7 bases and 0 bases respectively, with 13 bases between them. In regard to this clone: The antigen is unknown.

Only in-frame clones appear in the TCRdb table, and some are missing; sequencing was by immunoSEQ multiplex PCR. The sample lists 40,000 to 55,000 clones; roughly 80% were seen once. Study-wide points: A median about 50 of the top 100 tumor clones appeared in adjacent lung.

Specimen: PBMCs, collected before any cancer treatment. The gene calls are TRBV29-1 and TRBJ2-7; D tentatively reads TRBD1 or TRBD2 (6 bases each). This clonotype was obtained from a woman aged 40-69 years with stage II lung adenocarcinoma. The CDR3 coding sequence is TGCAGCGCCGGAGGGGGGTCCTCCTACGAGCAGTACTTC. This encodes CSAGGGSSYEQYF.